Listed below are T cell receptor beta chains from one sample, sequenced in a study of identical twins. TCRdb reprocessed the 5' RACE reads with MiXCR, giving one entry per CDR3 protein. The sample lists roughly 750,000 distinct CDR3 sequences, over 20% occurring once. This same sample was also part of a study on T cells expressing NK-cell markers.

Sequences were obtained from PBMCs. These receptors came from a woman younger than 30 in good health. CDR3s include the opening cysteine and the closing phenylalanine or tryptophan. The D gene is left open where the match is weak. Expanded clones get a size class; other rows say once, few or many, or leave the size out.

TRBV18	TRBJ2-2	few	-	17	TGTGCCAGCTCACCACTACCGGGCCTTCCAAACACCGGGGAGCTGTTTTTT	CASSPLPGLPNTGELFF
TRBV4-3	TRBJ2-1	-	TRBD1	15	TGCGCCAGCAGCCACCTAGGACAGGGGAGAGATGAGCAGTTCTTC	CASSHLGQGRDEQFF
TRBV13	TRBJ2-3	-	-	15	TGTGCCAGCAGCTTAGGCCGGAACGCCCCAGATACGCAGTATTTT	CASSLGRNAPDTQYF
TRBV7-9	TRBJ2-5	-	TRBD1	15	TGTGCCAGCAGCTTCGGTGGGGGACAGGTTCGGACCCAGTACTTC	CASSFGGGQVRTQYF
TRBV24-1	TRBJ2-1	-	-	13	TGTGCCACCAGTGACACCGGGGACAATGAGCAGTTCTTC	CATSDTGDNEQFF
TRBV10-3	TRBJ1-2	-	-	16	TGTGCCATCAGTGAGTCAATGGCAGGAACGGACTATGGCTACACCTTC	CAISESMAGTDYGYTF
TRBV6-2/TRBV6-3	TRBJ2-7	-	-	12	TGTGCCAGCAGTTACTCGATGGGGAAGCAGTACTTC	CASSYSMGKQYF
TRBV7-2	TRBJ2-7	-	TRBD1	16	TGTGCCAGCAGCCCTGCCGGGACAGGAGGTTCCTACGAGCAGTACTTC	CASSPAGTGGSYEQYF
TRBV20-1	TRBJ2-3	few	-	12	TGCAGTGGACGGTGGATGACAGATACGCAGTATTTT	CSGRWMTDTQYF
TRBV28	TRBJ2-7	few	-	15	TGTGCCAGCCGCTCGGCGACCCTCCTTCCCTACGAGCAGTACTTC	CASRSATLLPYEQYF
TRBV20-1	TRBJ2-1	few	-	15	TGCAGTGCTAGAGATGGGGGATTCTCCTACAATGAGCAGTTCTTC	CSARDGGFSYNEQFF
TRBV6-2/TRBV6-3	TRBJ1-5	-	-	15	TGTGCCAGCAGTTCCCCCTCGCAGGGCAATCAGCCCCAGCATTTT	CASSSPSQGNQPQHF
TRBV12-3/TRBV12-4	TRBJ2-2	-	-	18	TGTGCCTTCAGTCCCTGGGTGAGGGGGGGGCCGAACACCGGGGAGCTGTTTTTT	CAFSPWVRGGPNTGELFF
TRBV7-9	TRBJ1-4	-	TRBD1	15	TGTGCCAGCATCCTGACAGGGGGCGTAGATGAAAAACTGTTTTTT	CASILTGGVDEKLFF
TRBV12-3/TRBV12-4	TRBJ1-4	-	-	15	TGTGCCAGCAGTCAGGGGACTCCCTCGAGTGAAAAACTGTTTTTT	CASSQGTPSSEKLFF
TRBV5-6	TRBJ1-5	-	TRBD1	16	TGTGCCAGCAGCTTGCGGGGTGGGACAGGGGGACAGCCCCAGCATTTT	CASSLRGGTGGQPQHF
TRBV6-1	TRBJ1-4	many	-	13	TGTGCCAGCAGTCCGTCAGGGGATGAAAAACTGTTTTTT	CASSPSGDEKLFF
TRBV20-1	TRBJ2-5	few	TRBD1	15	TGCAGTGCTAGAGATTTGACAGGGCCTCAAGAGACCCAGTACTTC	CSARDLTGPQETQYF
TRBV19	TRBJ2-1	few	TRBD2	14	TGTGCCAGTAGTCAAAAGCGGGGATACAATGAGCAGTTCTTC	CASSQKRGYNEQFF
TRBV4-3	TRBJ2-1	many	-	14	TGCGCCAGCAGCCAAGAACGACGGTACAATGAGCAGTTCTTC	CASSQERRYNEQFF
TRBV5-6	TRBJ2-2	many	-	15	TGTGCCAGCAGCTTCCCGGGGCGCTGGACCGGGGAGCTGTTTTTT	CASSFPGRWTGELFF
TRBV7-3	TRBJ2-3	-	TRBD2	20	TGTGCCAGCAGCTTATCACCGGGACTAGCGGATCCCGGTGGCACAGATACGCAGTATTTT	CASSLSPGLADPGGTDTQYF
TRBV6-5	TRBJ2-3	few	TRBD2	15	TGTGCCAGCAGTTACGCTAGCGGGGGATCAGATACGCAGTATTTT	CASSYASGGSDTQYF
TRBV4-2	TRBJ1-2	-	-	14	TGTGCCAGCAGCGCAGGGGCGGGTAACTATGGCTACACCTTC	CASSAGAGNYGYTF
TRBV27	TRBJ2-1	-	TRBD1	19	TGTGCCAGCAGTTTAATCCTAGGCAGGGGGCCGAGCTCCTACAATGAGCAGTTCTTC	CASSLILGRGPSSYNEQFF
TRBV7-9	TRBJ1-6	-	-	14	TGTGCCAGCAGCCAAAGCGGATGGGATTCACCCCTCCACTTT	CASSQSGWDSPLHF
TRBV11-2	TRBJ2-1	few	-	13	TGTGCCAGCAGCTTAAACGGGGACAATGAGCAGTTCTTC	CASSLNGDNEQFF
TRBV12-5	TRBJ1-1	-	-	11	TGTGCGGGGTCAGAGAACACTGAAGCTTTCTTT	CAGSENTEAFF
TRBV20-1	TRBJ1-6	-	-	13	TGCAGTGCTCTCGACCCCTGGCGATCACCCCTCCACTTT	CSALDPWRSPLHF
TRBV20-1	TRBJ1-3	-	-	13	TGCAGTGCTAGGACTACCTCTGGAAACACCATATATTTT	CSARTTSGNTIYF
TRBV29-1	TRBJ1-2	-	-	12	TGCAGCGTTGACTGGGGAACCTATGGCTACACCTTC	CSVDWGTYGYTF
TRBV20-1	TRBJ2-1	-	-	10	TGCAGTGCTTTAGAATATGAGCAGTTCTTC	CSALEYEQFF
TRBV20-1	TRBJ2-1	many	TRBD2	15	TGCAGTGCCCGTCATCCTAGCGGGAGTAAGGATGAGCAGTTCTTC	CSARHPSGSKDEQFF
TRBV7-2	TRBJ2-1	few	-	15	TGTGCCAGCAGCCTCCGGGACTTCTCCTACAATGAGCAGTTCTTC	CASSLRDFSYNEQFF
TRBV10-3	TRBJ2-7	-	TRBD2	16	TGTGCCATCAGTGAGTCGATAGCGGGAGGTTCCTACGAGCAGTACTTC	CAISESIAGGSYEQYF
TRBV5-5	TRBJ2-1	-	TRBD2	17	TGTGCCAGCAGCGGAATGGGTACTAGCGGGAGCTACAATGAGCAGTTCTTC	CASSGMGTSGSYNEQFF
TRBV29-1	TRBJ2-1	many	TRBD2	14	TGCAGCGTGCTCAGCGGGAGCTCCTACAATGAGCAGTTCTTC	CSVLSGSSYNEQFF
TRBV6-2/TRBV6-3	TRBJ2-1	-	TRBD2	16	TGTGCCAGCAGTTACGCGGGGACTAGCGTAGACAATGAGCAGTTCTTC	CASSYAGTSVDNEQFF
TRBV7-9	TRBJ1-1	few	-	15	TGTGCCAGCAGCTTAGCGGGGATCGCTAACACTGAAGCTTTCTTT	CASSLAGIANTEAFF
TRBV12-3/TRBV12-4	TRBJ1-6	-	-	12	TGTGCCAGCAGTTTAGTCCGGACTCCCCTCCACTTT	CASSLVRTPLHF
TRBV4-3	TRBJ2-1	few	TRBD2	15	TGCGCCAGCAGCCAAACTAGCGGTCCCTACAATGAGCAGTTCTTC	CASSQTSGPYNEQFF
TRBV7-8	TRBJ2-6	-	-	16	TGTGCCAGCAGCCTCCAGGTCCGCTCTGGGGCCAACGTCCTGACTTTC	CASSLQVRSGANVLTF
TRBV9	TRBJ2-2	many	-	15	TGTGCCAGCAGCATTTCGTCCTCGAACACCGGGGAGCTGTTTTTT	CASSISSSNTGELFF
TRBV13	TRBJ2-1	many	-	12	TGTGCCAGCAGCGGACCCGGTAATGAGCAGTTCTTC	CASSGPGNEQFF
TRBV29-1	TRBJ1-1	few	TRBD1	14	TGCAGCGTTGCCCACGACAGGGGGGCGACTGAAGCTTTCTTT	CSVAHDRGATEAFF
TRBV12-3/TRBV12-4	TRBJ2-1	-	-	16	TGTGCCAGCAGTCCACGAACAGGTAGTTTTGAGGATGAGCAGTTCTTC	CASSPRTGSFEDEQFF
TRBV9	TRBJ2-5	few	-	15	TGTGCCAGCAGAAGTGGGCGGGTCCTAGGGGAGACCCAGTACTTC	CASRSGRVLGETQYF
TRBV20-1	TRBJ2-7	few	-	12	TGCAGTGCTAGAGCGTTTAACTACGAGCAGTACTTC	CSARAFNYEQYF
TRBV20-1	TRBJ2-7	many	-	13	TGCAGTGCTAGAGCCCCAGGGGAGAGAGAGCAGTACTTC	CSARAPGEREQYF
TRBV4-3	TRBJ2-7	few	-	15	TGCGCCAGCAGCCTATCGGACGGGAGCTCCTACGAGCAGTACTTC	CASSLSDGSSYEQYF
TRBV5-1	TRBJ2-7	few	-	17	TGCGCCAGCAGCTTGGCTCGGGAAGGGTATGAGTCCTACGAGCAGTACTTC	CASSLAREGYESYEQYF
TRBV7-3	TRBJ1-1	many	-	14	TGTGCCAGCAGCTTCGGAGAGACGAACACTGAAGCTTTCTTT	CASSFGETNTEAFF
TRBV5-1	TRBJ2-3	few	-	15	TGCGCCAGCACGGATCGGGGGCAGTATGGAGATACGCAGTATTTT	CASTDRGQYGDTQYF
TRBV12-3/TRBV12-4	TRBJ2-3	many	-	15	TGTGCCAGCAGTTTGGCTCCACCCTCCACAGATACGCAGTATTTT	CASSLAPPSTDTQYF
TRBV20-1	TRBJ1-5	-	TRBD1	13	TGCAGTGCCACCGGACAGGGCGAACAGCCCCAGCATTTT	CSATGQGEQPQHF
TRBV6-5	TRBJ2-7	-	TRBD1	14	TGTGCCAGCAGTTACGGCGACAGGGGCGACGAGCAGTACTTC	CASSYGDRGDEQYF
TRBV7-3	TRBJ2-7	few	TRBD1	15	TGTGCCAGCAGCTTAGGGACAGGGCATGGCTACGAGCAGTACTTC	CASSLGTGHGYEQYF
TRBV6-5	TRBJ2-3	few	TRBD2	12	TGTGCCAGCAGTCCCATAGCGGGGAGGCAGTATTTT	CASSPIAGRQYF
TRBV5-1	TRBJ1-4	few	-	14	TGCGCCAGCAGCCCGTACGGAGATAATGAAAAACTGTTTTTT	CASSPYGDNEKLFF